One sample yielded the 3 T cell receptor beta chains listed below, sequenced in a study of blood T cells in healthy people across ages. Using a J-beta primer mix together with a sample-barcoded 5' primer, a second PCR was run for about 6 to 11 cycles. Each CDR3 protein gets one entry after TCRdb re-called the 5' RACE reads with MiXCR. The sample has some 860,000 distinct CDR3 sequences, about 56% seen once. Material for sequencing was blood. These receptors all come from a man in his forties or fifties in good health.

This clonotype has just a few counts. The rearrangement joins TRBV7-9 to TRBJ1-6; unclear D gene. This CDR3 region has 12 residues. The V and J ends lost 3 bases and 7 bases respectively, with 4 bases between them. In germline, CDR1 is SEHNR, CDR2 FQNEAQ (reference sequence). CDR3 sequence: CASSFENSPLHF. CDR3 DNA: TGTGCCAGCAGCTTCGAAAATTCACCCCTCCACTTT. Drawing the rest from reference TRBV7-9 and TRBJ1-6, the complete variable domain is DTGVSQNPRHKITKRGQNVTFRCDPISEHNRLYWYRQTLGQGPEFLTYFQNEAQLEKSRLLSDRFSAERPKGSFSTLEIQRTEQGDSAMYLCASSFENSPLHFGNGTRLTVT.

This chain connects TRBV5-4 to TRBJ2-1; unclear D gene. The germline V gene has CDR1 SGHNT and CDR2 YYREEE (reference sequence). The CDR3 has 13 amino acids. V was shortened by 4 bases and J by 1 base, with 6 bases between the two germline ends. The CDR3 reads CASSVISYNEQFF. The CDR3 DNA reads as TGTGCCAGCAGCGTTATATCCTACAATGAGCAGTTCTTC.

CDR3 nucleotide sequence: TGTGCCGGTCGAGTGAAGGGGGAGGAAGAGACCCAGTACTTC. It codes for CAGRVKGEEETQYF. The V gene is TRBV30, the J gene TRBJ2-5; D possibly matches TRBD1 or TRBD2 (6 bases each). The germline V gene encodes CDR1 GTSNPN and CDR2 SVGIG (reference sequence). Between the trimmed V and J ends, which lost 8 bases and 3 bases, there was a span of 19 bases. The length of the CDR3 is 14 residues.